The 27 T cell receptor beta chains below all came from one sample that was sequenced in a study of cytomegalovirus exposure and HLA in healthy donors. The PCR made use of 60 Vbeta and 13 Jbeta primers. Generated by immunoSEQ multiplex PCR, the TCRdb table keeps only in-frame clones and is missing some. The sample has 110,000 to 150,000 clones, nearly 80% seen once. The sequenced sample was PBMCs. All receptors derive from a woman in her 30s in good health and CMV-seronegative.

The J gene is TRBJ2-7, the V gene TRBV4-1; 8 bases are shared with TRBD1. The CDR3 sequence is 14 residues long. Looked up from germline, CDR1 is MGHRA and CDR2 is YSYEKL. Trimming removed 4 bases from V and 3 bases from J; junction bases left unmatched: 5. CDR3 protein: CASSPRTGIYEQYF. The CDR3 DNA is TGCGCCAGCAGCCCCAGGACAGGGATCTACGAGCAGTACTTC.

For the CDR3, the DNA is TGTGCCAGCAGCTTCGCCGGGCCAGGGGCTGAAGCTTTCTTT. It translates to CASSFAGPGAEAFF. This chain joins TRBV5-4 and TRBJ1-1; tentative D call: TRBD1 (6 bases). Germline V CDR1 and CDR2: SGHNT, YYREEE (reference sequence). Trimming removed 2 bases from V and 6 bases from J, with 14 bases in between. The CDR3 length is 14 residues.

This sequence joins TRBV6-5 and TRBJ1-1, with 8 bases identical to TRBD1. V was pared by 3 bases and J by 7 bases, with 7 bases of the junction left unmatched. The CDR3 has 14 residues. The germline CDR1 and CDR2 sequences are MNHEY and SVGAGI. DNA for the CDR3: TGTGCCAGCAGTTATGTCAGGGGGCCTATTGAAGCTTTCTTT. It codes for CASSYVRGPIEAFF.

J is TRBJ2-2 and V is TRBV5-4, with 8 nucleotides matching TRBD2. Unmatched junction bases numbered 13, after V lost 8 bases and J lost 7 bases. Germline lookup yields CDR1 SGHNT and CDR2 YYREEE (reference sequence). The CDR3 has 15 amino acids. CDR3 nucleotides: TGTGCCAGTACATCGGGGGGGGCCGGGAGCGGGGAGCTGTTTTTT. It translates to CASTSGGAGSGELFF.

The CDR3 spells CASTLTGAYNEKLFF. The CDR3 nucleotides read TGCGCCAGCACTTTGACAGGGGCCTATAATGAAAAACTGTTTTTT. The chain uses TRBV5-1 and TRBJ1-4, with 8 bases aligning to TRBD1. J was trimmed by 4 bases and V by 6 bases; bases with no gene match: 8. The CDR3 has 15 amino acids. Germline loops: CDR1 SGHRS, CDR2 YFSETQ.

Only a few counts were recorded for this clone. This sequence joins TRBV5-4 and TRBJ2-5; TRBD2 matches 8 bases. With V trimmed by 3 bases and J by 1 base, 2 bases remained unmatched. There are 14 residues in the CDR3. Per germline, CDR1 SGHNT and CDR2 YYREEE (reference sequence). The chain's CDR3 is CASSYGLAQETQYF. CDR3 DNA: TGTGCCAGCAGCTATGGACTAGCCCAAGAGACCCAGTACTTC.

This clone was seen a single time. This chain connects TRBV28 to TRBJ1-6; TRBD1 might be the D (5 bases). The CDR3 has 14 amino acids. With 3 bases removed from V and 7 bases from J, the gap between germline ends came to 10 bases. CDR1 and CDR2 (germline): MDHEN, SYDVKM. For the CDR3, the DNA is TGTGCCAGCAGTTTGTCAGGGAAGAATTCACCCCTCCACTTT. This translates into CASSLSGKNSPLHF.

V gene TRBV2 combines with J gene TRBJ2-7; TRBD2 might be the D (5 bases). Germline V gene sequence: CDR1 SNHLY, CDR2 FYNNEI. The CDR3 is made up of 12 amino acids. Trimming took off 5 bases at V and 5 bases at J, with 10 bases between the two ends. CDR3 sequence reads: CASSQRRDEQYF. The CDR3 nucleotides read TGTGCCAGCAGTCAAAGGCGGGACGAGCAGTACTTC.

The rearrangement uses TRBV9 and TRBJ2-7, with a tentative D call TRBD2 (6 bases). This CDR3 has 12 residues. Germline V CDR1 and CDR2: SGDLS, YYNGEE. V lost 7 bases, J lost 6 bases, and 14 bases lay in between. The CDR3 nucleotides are TGTGCCAGCGGAGGGTTGAGCCTCGAGCAGTACTTC. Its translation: CASGGLSLEQYF.

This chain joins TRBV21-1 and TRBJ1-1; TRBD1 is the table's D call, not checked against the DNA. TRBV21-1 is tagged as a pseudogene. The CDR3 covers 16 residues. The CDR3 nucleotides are TGTGCCAGCAGCAAAGCGCAGGTACAAGGGGACACTGAAGCTTTCTTT. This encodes CASSKAQVQGDTEAFF.

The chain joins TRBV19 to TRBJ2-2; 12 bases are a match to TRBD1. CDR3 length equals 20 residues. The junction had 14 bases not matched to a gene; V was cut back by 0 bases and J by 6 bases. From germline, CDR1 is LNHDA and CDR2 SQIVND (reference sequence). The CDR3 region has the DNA TGTGCCAGTAGTATAGATTACGGGACAGGGGGCTCCTCGGGGGCCGGGGAGCTGTTTTTT. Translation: CASSIDYGTGGSSGAGELFF.

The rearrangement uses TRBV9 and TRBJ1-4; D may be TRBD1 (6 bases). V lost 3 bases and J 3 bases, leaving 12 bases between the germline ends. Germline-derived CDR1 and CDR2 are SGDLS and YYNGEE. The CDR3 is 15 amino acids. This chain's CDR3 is CASSAHRVANEKLFF. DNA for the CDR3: TGTGCCAGCAGCGCCCACAGGGTAGCTAATGAAAAACTGTTTTTT.

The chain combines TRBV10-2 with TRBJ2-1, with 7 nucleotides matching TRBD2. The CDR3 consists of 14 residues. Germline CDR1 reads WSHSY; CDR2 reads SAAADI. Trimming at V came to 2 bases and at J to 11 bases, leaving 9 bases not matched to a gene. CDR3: CASSESRTRSQQFF. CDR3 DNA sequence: TGCGCCAGCAGTGAGAGCAGGACTAGAAGTCAGCAGTTCTTC.

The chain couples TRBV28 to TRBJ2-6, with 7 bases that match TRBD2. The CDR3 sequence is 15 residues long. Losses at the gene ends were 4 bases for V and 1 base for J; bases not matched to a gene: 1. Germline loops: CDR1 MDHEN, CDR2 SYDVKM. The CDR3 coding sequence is TGTGCCAGCAGTTCAGCGGGATCTGGGGCCAACGTCCTGACTTTC. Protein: CASSSAGSGANVLTF.

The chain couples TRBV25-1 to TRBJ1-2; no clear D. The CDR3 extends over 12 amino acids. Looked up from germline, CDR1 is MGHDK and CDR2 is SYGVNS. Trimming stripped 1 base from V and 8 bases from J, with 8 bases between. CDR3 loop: CASSESLLGYTF. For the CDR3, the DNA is TGTGCCAGCAGTGAATCCTTACTCGGCTACACCTTC.

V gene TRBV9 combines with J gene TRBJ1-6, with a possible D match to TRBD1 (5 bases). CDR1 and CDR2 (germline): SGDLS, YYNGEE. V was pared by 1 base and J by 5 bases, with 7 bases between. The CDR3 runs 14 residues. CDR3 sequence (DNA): TGTGCCAGCAGCGTACAGGGTAATAATTCACCCCTCCACTTT. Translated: CASSVQGNNSPLHF.

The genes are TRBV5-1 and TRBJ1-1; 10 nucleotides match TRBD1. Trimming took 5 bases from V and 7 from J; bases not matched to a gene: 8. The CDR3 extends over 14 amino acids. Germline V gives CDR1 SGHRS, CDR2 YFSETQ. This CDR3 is CASRQDRGADEAFF. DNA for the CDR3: TGCGCCAGCAGACAGGACAGGGGGGCCGATGAAGCTTTCTTT.

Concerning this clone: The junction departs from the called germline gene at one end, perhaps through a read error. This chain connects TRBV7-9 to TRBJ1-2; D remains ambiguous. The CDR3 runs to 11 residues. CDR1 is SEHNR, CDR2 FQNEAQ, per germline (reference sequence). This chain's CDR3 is CSSSLSGGYTF. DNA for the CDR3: TGTTCCAGCAGCTTATCCGGTGGCTACACCTTC.

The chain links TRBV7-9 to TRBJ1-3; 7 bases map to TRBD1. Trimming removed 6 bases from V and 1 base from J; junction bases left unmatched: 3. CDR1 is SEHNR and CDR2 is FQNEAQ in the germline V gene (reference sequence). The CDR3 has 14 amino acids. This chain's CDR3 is CASRQGQSGNTIYF. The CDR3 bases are TGTGCCAGCAGACAGGGGCAGTCTGGAAACACCATATATTTT.

The CDR3 loop is CSVGAGFEQYF. In DNA, the CDR3 is TGCAGCGTTGGGGCGGGGTTCGAGCAGTACTTC. V usage is TRBV29-1 and J usage is TRBJ2-7; possible D gene TRBD2, 6 bases. The V and J ends lost 4 bases and 6 bases respectively, with 10 bases between them. The V gene's germline CDR1 is SQVTM and CDR2 ANQGSEA. The CDR3 consists of 11 residues.

DNA of the CDR3: TGTGCCAGCAGCTTATCGGTTTCCGGGGAGCTGTTTTTT. It specifies CASSLSVSGELFF. The rearrangement joins TRBV7-6 to TRBJ2-2, with unresolved D. Germline V lookup: CDR1 SGHVS, CDR2 FNYEAQ. V was cut by 2 bases and J by 6 bases, with 7 bases left in between. The CDR3 sequence is 13 residues long. Full variable domain (remainder filled in from reference TRBV7-6 and TRBJ2-2): GAGVSQSPRYKVTKRGQDVALRCDPISGHVSLYWYRQALGQGPEFLTYFNYEAQQDKSGLPNDRFSAERPEGSISTLTIQRTEQRDSAMYRCASSLSVSGELFFGEGSRLTVL.

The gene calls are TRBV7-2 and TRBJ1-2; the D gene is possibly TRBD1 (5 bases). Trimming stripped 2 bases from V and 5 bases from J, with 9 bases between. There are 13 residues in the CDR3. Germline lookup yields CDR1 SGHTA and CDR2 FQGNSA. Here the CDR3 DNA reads TGTGCCAGCAGCTTAAATGGGGGGTATGGCTACACCTTC. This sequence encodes CASSLNGGYGYTF.

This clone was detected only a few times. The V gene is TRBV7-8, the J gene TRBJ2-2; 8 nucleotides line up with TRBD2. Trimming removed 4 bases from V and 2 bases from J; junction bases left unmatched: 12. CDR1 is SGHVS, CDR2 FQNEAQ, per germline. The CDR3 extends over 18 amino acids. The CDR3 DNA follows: TGTGCCAGCAGCTGGGCCGGCGGGCGGGGGGCAAACACCGGGGAGCTGTTTTTT. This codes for CASSWAGGRGANTGELFF.

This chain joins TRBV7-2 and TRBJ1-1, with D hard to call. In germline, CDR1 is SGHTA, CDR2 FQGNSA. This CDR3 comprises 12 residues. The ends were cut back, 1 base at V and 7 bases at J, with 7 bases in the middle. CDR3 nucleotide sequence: TGTGCCAGCAGCTTAGGTGTCGGTGAAGCTTTCTTT. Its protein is CASSLGVGEAFF.

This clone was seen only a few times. The CDR3 region is CASSNWGTNNYGYTF. The CDR3 coding sequence is TGTGCCAGCAGCAACTGGGGGACAAACAACTATGGCTACACCTTC. The chain recombines TRBV5-6 with TRBJ1-2; weak D call: TRBD1 (6 bases). The germline V gene encodes CDR1 SGHDT and CDR2 YYEEEE. The CDR3 consists of 15 residues. Trimming left V 4 bases short and J 2 bases short, with 15 bases between.

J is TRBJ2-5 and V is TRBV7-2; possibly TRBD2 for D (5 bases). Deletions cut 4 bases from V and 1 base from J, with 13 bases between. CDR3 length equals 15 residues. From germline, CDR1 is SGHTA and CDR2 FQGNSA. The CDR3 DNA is TGTGCCAGCAGCTCACAGCGGAGTAGCCAAGAGACCCAGTACTTC. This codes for CASSSQRSSQETQYF.

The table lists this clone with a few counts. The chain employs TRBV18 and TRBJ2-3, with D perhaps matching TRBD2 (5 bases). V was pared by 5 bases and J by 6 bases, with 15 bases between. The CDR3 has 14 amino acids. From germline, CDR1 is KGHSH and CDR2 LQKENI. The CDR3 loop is CASSGSVGGDTQYF. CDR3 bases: TGTGCCAGCTCAGGATCTGTTGGCGGGGATACGCAGTATTTT.